The clone carrying this TCR beta chain was recorded a few times. No antigen is known for it. The sample's time point: newly diagnosed GD, antithyroid drugs for less than 3 months. With RNA extracted from PBMCs as input, the TCR library was made. This specimen belongs to a study of regulatory T cells in long-lasting Graves disease. Findings of the study overall: TRBV28 was favored in persistent disease, as were TRBJ1-2 and TRBJ2-5.

For TCR beta, libraries came from iRepertoire HTBI primers and Arm-PCR of CDR3 regions. TCRdb re-derived calls from the multiplex PCR reads in MiXCR, one entry per CDR3 protein. The top ten hold more than 10% of the sample, which has roughly 510,000 distinct CDR3 sequences, around 16% seen once. The CDR3 is made up of 14 amino acids. Germline V CDR1 and CDR2: SNHLY, FYNNEI. Trimming pared 0 bases from V and 3 bases from J, leaving 6 bases between. In addition, the sample was reused for a study of T cells in Graves' hyperthyroidism and ophthalmopathy. That study adds: Diagnostic decisions used clinical symptoms, serum thyroxine and TRAb, thyroid ultrasound and orbital computed tomography. Before onset, ophthalmopathy was predicted by the model a median around 6 months earlier.

This clonotype was sampled from a man aged 18 to 29 with Graves disease. The chain couples TRBV2 to TRBJ1-3; no firm D call. The material was peripheral blood mononuclear cells (PBMCs), obtained at new diagnosis, from a patient treated with antithyroid drugs. The CDR3, as DNA: TGTGCCAGCAGTGAAGCCCAGCGTGGAAACACCATATATTTT. As protein: CASSEAQRGNTIYF. The variable domain in full, completed from reference TRBV2 and TRBJ1-3, reads EPEVTQTPSHQVTQMGQEVILRCVPISNHLYFYWYRQILGQKVEFLVSFYNNEISEKSEIFDDQFSVERPDGSNFTLKIRSTKLEDSAMYFCASSEAQRGNTIYFGEGSWLTVV.